A selection of T cell receptor beta chains follows, all from one sample in a study of blood T cell repertoires in COVID-19. Sequencing used immunoSEQ multiplex PCR; TCRdb keeps in-frame clones, though not all of them. The sample includes around 97,000 clones, around 88% of them seen just once. The material sequenced was peripheral blood. Source of these receptors: a human donor in a cohort sampled during active COVID-19. CDR3s include the opening cysteine and the closing phenylalanine or tryptophan. D genes are given only for firm matches. A clone size is listed for some rows: how often the clone was seen (once, few, many), or a class if it is expanded.

TRBJ2-7	NA	NA	TRBV5-6	TGTGCCAGCAGCTTGTATCCTGCCTACGAGCAGTACTTC	CASSLYPAYEQYF
TRBJ2-5	NA	TRBD2	TRBV19	TGTGCCAGTAGTATTGTAGCGGGGGATGGGGAGACCCAGTACTTC	CASSIVAGDGETQYF
TRBJ2-3	NA	TRBD1	TRBV4-3	TGCGCCAGCAGCCGGACAGGGGGCAGGCAAGATACGCAGTATTTT	CASSRTGGRQDTQYF
TRBJ2-3	NA	NA	TRBV9	TGTGCCAGCAGCGCCCGTTCCCCTAGCACAGATACGCAGTATTTT	CASSARSPSTDTQYF
TRBJ2-7	NA	TRBD1	TRBV3-1/TRBV3-2	TGTGCCAGCAGCCCGACCACGACAGGGGGCAGCGGGCGGACTACCTACGAGCAGTACTTC	CASSPTTTGGSGRTTYEQYF
TRBJ1-1	NA	TRBD1	TRBV29-1	TGCAGCGTCGACACGGGACAGGGTCACACTGAAGCTTTCTTT	CSVDTGQGHTEAFF
TRBJ1-2	NA	TRBD1	TRBV3-1/TRBV3-2	TGTGCCAGCAGTCCCCGGGACAGGATTGTATATGGCTACACCTTC	CASSPRDRIVYGYTF
TRBJ2-4	NA	NA	TRBV21-1	TGTGCCAGCAGCAAAGCAGGGACAGGGAGATCCAAAAACATTCAGTACTTC	CASSKAGTGRSKNIQYF
TRBJ2-5	NA	NA	TRBV5-1	TGCGCCAGCAGCTTCCACGGAGGGGCCCAAGAGACCCAGTACTTC	CASSFHGGAQETQYF
TRBJ2-7	NA	NA	TRBV19	TGTGCCAGTAGTATAGAACAGGGCTCCGAGCAGTACTTC	CASSIEQGSEQYF
TRBJ2-7	NA	NA	TRBV10-1	TGCGCCAGCAGTGATGGGGTAGCGGCTAGGAACGAGCAGTACTTC	CASSDGVAARNEQYF
TRBJ2-2	NA	NA	TRBV3-1/TRBV3-2	TGTGCCAGCAGCCAATGGGGGCTTAACACCGGGGAGCTGTTTTTT	CASSQWGLNTGELFF
TRBJ2-7	once	TRBD1	TRBV5-4	TGTGCCAGCAGCTTGGGACAGGGGCCCTACGAGCAGTACTTC	CASSLGQGPYEQYF
TRBJ1-1	NA	NA	TRBV7-8	TGTGCCAGCAGCTTACCCTCCACCGGGGAGAACACTGAAGCTTTCTTT	CASSLPSTGENTEAFF
TRBJ2-7	NA	NA	TRBV18	TGTGCCAGCTCACCATTAGGGAGGAATGAGCAGTACTTC	CASSPLGRNEQYF
TRBJ1-2	NA	TRBD1	TRBV7-9	TGTGCCAGCAGACAGACAGGGGACGACTATGGCTACACCTTC	CASRQTGDDYGYTF
TRBJ2-3	NA	TRBD2	TRBV3-1/TRBV3-2	TGTGCCAGCAGCCTGGGACTAGCGGGAGGGGGTACGCAGTATTTT	CASSLGLAGGGTQYF
TRBJ1-2	NA	NA	TRBV5-5	TGTGCCAGCAGCGCCAACCCAACCGGGAACCGATATGGCTACACCTTC	CASSANPTGNRYGYTF
TRBJ1-1	NA	NA	TRBV15	TGTGCCACCAGCAGAGATGGATGGGAGGCGGGTGTGAACACTGAAGCTTTCTTT	CATSRDGWEAGVNTEAFF
TRBJ2-3	NA	TRBD2	TRBV18	TGTGCCAGCTCACCCGAGCTAGCGGGGGACACAGATACGCAGTATTTT	CASSPELAGDTDTQYF
TRBJ2-4	NA	NA	TRBV4-1	TGCGCCAGCAGCCAACCGGGGGTGTGGGACATTCAGTACTTC	CASSQPGVWDIQYF
TRBJ1-5	NA	NA	TRBV18	TGTGCCAGCTCACCTTCCGCCCCGGGAGTGGATCAGCCCCAGCATTTT	CASSPSAPGVDQPQHF
TRBJ2-1	NA	TRBD1	TRBV28	TGTGCCAGCAGCTTAGGGACAGGGGGCTTGGCGGGAGACGTATACAATGAGCAGTTCTTC	CASSLGTGGLAGDVYNEQFF
TRBJ1-5	NA	TRBD1	TRBV2	TGTGCCAGCAGGGCCGTGGGACAGTTGGATACTAAGGGCAATCAGCCCCAGCATTTT	CASRAVGQLDTKGNQPQHF
TRBJ2-1	NA	NA	TRBV7-9	TGTGCCAGCAGCTTACGCCTAGGGCAGTTCTTC	CASSLRLGQFF
TRBJ2-6	once	TRBD1	TRBV28	TGTGCCAGCAGTTCGACAGGGGATTCCTCTGGGGCCAACGTCCTGACTTTC	CASSSTGDSSGANVLTF
TRBJ2-3	NA	NA	TRBV5-1	TGCGCCAGCAGCTTGACAGGGAGGGGCAGGGTCACAGATACGCAGTATTTT	CASSLTGRGRVTDTQYF
TRBJ1-2	NA	TRBD1	TRBV7-2	TGTGCCAGCAGCGCGAGGACAGGGATCGGCTACACCTTC	CASSARTGIGYTF
TRBJ1-5	NA	NA	TRBV7-8	TGTGCCAGCAGCTTCGGAGCGACAGGATCCCATCAGCCCCAGCATTTT	CASSFGATGSHQPQHF
TRBJ2-7	few	NA	TRBV7-3	TGTGCCAGCAGCCCAAATCCGGGGGGCGGGCAGTACTTC	CASSPNPGGGQYF
TRBJ1-1	NA	NA	TRBV18	TGTGCCAGCTCACGAGCGGGGGCCACTGAAGCTTTCTTT	CASSRAGATEAFF